This T cell receptor beta chain was captured in a study of blood T cells in healthy people across ages. Across the study: T cells yielded about one barcoded beta molecule per two cells through template switching.

The second PCR ran about 6 to 11 cycles with a sample-barcoded 5' primer and J-beta primers. Each cDNA molecule carried a tag from a template-switch adaptor that contained 12 random nucleotides. TCRdb reprocessed the 5' RACE reads via MiXCR and lists one record per CDR3 protein. The sample comprises roughly 410,000 distinct CDR3 sequences, approximately 47% of which are singletons, and 45% to 60% rests with the top ten. The germline V gene has CDR1 SGDLS and CDR2 YYNGEE. V was clipped by 0 bases and J by 5 bases, with 14 bases between them. This CDR3 has 15 residues. The table lists this clonotype with a few counts.

The sequenced material came from blood. This chain joins TRBV9 and TRBJ2-5; D not resolved. The receptor's source is a man in his 60s in good health. CDR3 amino acids: CASSVEGKFGETQYF. The CDR3 DNA reads as TGTGCCAGCAGCGTAGAGGGCAAATTCGGCGAGACCCAGTACTTC. Full variable domain (rest looked up from reference TRBV9 and TRBJ2-5): DSGVTQTPKHLITATGQRVTLRCSPRSGDLSVYWYQQSLDQGLQFLIQYYNGEERAKGNILERFSAQQFPDLHSELNLSSLELGDSALYFCASSVEGKFGETQYFGPGTRLLVL.